This TCR beta chain was obtained from a study of PD-1 blockade in mismatch repair-deficient tumors. The V gene's germline CDR1 is MRHNA and CDR2 SNTAGT. CDR3 length: 14 residues. V dropped 3 bases and J dropped 9; count of bases not matched to a gene: 3. TCRdb's copy holds only in-frame clones and misses some; the assay was immunoSEQ multiplex PCR. The table records 130,000 or so clones, around 86% of them present only once. The sequenced sample was peripheral blood, obtained 44 weeks after starting pembrolizumab. This chain uses TRBV6-4 with TRBJ2-1; 12 nucleotides agree with TRBD2. The receptor was derived from an adult with mismatch repair-deficient cancer. CDR3 loop: CASSETSGSSEQFF. CDR3 DNA sequence: TGTGCCAGCAGTGAGACTAGCGGGAGCAGTGAGCAGTTCTTC.